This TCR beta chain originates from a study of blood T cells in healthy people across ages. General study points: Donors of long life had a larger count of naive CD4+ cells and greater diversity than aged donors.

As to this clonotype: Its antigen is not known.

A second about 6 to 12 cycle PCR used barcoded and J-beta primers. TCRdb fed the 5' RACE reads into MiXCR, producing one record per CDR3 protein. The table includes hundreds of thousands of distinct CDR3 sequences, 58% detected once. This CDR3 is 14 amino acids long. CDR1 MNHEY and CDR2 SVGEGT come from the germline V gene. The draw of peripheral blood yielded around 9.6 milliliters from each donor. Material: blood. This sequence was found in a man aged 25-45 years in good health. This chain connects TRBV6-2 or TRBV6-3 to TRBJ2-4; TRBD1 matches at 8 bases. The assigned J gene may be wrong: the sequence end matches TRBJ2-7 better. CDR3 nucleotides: TGTGCCAGCAGTTACTTCGGGACAGGCTACGAGCAGTACTTC. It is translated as CASSYFGTGYEQYF.